One sample yielded the 8 T cell receptor beta chains listed below, sequenced in a study of T cell clonality in common variable immunodeficiency. Assay: immunoSEQ multiplex PCR; the TCRdb copy retains only in-frame clones and omits some. The profile covers about 35,000 clones, none occurring a single time. The specimen was peripheral blood mononuclear cells. These receptors all come from a person aged 18 to 75 in good health.

This clone was found many times. The read terminates 3 residues ahead of where the CDR3 ends, so the germline J gene completes it. The genes are TRBV5-5 and TRBJ1-2, with D unresolved. The CDR3 contains 14 residues. Germline V gives CDR1 SGHKS, CDR2 YYEKEE (reference sequence). The CDR3 is CASSTHTAGGGYTF. CDR3 DNA (partial): TGTGCCAGCAGCACTCATACCGCGGGTGGGGGC.

This clone was observed at least ten times. The read terminates 3 residues ahead of where the CDR3 ends, so the germline J gene completes it. The chain recombines TRBV20-1 with TRBJ1-4; D remains ambiguous. Germline lookup yields CDR1 DFQATT and CDR2 SNEGSKA (reference sequence). The CDR3 is made up of 13 amino acids. V was cut by 4 bases and J by 2 bases, with 8 bases left in between. The sequenced part of the CDR3 DNA is TGCAGTGCTAAGGGCCGCACTAATGAAAAA. Its translation is CSAKGRTNEK. The entire CDR3 reads CSAKGRTNEKLFF.

There are many counts of this clone. The CDR3 is CASSSSGRVETQYF. CDR3 DNA (partial): TGTGCCAGCAGCTCTAGCGGGAGGGTGGAGACC. The V and J genes are TRBV7-2 and TRBJ2-5; 12 bases line up with TRBD2. The CDR3 end falls 3 residues outside the read, so it is completed with the germline J gene. From germline, CDR1 is SGHTA and CDR2 FQGNSA. Trimming removed 4 bases from V and 5 bases from J; junction bases left unmatched: 2. The CDR3 contains 14 residues.

This clone was seen ten or more times. The chain's CDR3 is CAWSVPPLAAFETQYF. The CDR3 DNA, read in part, is TGTGCCTGGAGTGTACCCCCCCTCGCTGCGTTCGAGACC. The chain carries TRBV30 and TRBJ2-5; no firm D call. The sequence runs out 3 residues before the end of the CDR3; the remainder is reconstructed from the germline J gene. The CDR3 is 16 amino acids. CDR1 is GTSNPN and CDR2 is SVGIG in the germline V gene (reference sequence). Deletions cut 0 bases from V and 5 bases from J, with 19 bases between.

This clone was recorded many times. The read terminates 3 residues ahead of where the CDR3 ends, so the germline J gene completes it. The genes are TRBV30 and TRBJ1-5, with D tentatively TRBD1 (6 bases). Germline CDR1 reads GTSNPN; CDR2 reads SVGIG (reference sequence). The CDR3 is made up of 14 amino acids. V lost 2 bases and J lost 2, with 10 bases in between. The CDR3 bases that were read are TGTGCCTGGAGTCCAGGGGTCGGCAATCAGCCC. Translating gives CAWSPGVGNQP. The whole CDR3 sequence is CAWSPGVGNQPQHF.

This clone was counted many times. The read ends 3 residues early relative to the CDR3; the germline J gene fills the gap. V usage is TRBV5-1 and J usage is TRBJ2-1, with D perhaps TRBD2 (7 bases). Germline CDR1 reads SGHRS; CDR2 reads YFSETQ. Trimming removed 4 bases from V and 0 bases from J, with 20 bases in between. This CDR3 is 18 amino acids long. The CDR3: CASSIQGLADSSYNEQFF. The sequenced part of the CDR3 DNA is TGCGCCAGCAGCATTCAGGGGCTAGCGGACAGCTCCTACAATGAG.

This clone was seen many times. The read ends 3 residues shy of where the CDR3 ends; the end is completed using the germline J gene. The genes are TRBV28 and TRBJ2-2; D might be TRBD2 (6 bases). This CDR3 has 16 residues. The germline V gene encodes CDR1 MDHEN and CDR2 SYDVKM. Here the CDR3 reads CASSFYLPRTNEKLFF. The CDR3 DNA, read in part, is TGTGCCAGCAGTTTTTATCTCCCCAGGACTAATGAAAAG.

This clone was detected many times. The CDR3 end lies 3 residues beyond the end of the read and is filled in from the germline J gene. This chain uses TRBV7-9 with TRBJ2-7, with unresolved D. This CDR3 is 14 amino acids long. The V gene's germline CDR1 is SEHNR and CDR2 FQNEAQ (reference sequence). The V end lost 2 bases, the J end lost 2 bases, and 10 bases lay between the germline ends. The DNA read from the CDR3 is TGTGCCAGCAGCTTATCTTCTACCCCCTACGAG. Protein: CASSLSSTPYE. The full-length CDR3 reads as CASSLSSTPYEQYF.